This T cell receptor beta chain was identified in a study of cytomegalovirus exposure and HLA in healthy donors (dated 2017 in TCRdb). About the full investigation: An earlier analysis of 587 of the donors reported about 260 Gb of sequence data and about 120 million unique TCR beta sequences obtained from roughly 170 million T cells. About 320 gigabases of sequencing data and roughly 90 million unique TCR sequences were included in an early release covering roughly 600 HLA-typed donors. Of the 300 to 500 genotyped donors, 75% to 85% were placed in the genetic ancestry cluster associated with self-reported Caucasian donors. The study aimed to test whether cataloging public T cell receptors could reveal signatures of past pathogen exposure. The T cell repertoires of several hundred subjects were profiled by immunosequencing and related to cytomegalovirus serostatus. A separate validation cohort of about 110 different subjects was used in addition to the roughly 670-subject first cohort. The study combined high-throughput TCR immunosequencing, statistical association of individual TCRs with disease status, and machine learning to predict cytomegalovirus infection status. A later analysis re-analyzed previously published TCR beta repertoires from roughly 600 donors and added high-resolution HLA genotyping to study TCR occurrence patterns. Rather than drawing on any new phenotypic data, the later analysis identified candidate immune exposures from TCR beta sequences and the way those sequences occurred across donors. An earlier analysis of around 580 of the donors used high-throughput TCR beta sequencing to judge whether each TCR beta V gene segment behaved as functional or pseudogenic. Donor age, sex, ethnicity and CMV serostatus were collected together with the repertoire data. A later genetic analysis used genome-wide SNP genotypes for 398 of the 666 donors, treating that subset as a discovery cohort. Every repertoire in the discovery cohort had been generated on one and the same sequencing platform. HLA typing covered class I and class II loci at four-digit resolution. Typing coverage varied by locus: about 620-630 donors for A, B, C, DRB1 and DQB1; roughly 510 for DQA1; over 600 for DPA1; approximately 490 for DPB1. Roughly five DR-DQ haplotypes were treated as single units for association and clustering because of strong linkage in the cohort. On average, roughly 250,000 unique TCR beta nucleotide sequences were sequenced per donor among more than 350 genotyped donors of the cohort, with roughly 18% of those sequences being non-productive.

Library method: the immunoSEQ multiplex PCR assay. The multiplex PCR relied on a mix of 60 forward primers for TCR Vbeta segments and 13 reverse primers for TCR Jbeta segments. The CDR3 region of rearranged TCR beta genes was amplified from genomic DNA with a multiplex PCR assay. Amplified TCR beta libraries were sequenced as 87-base-pair reads on the Illumina HiSeq System. Per the source publication's procedure: In a later analysis, roughly 80 million unique TCR beta chains were counted across the 650 to 750 repertoires, and roughly 10 million of these chains were shared by at least two donors. To remove PCR and sequencing errors, raw reads were error-corrected and collapsed into unique sequences using a nearest-neighbor algorithm that merged closely related sequences. CDR3 sequences were aligned to IMGT reference sequences to assign V, D and J gene segments. Each retained sequence needed at least a six-nucleotide match to both a V gene segment and a J gene segment. A rearrangement counted as productive if the CDR3 had no stop codons and remained in frame with V and J, and every other rearrangement counted as non-productive. Following IMGT convention, CDR3 was defined as the stretch from the second conserved V-encoded cysteine to the conserved J-encoded phenylalanine. Sequences without an unambiguous match to a single V gene segment were excluded from the earlier analysis of a few hundred of the donors. In an earlier analysis of almost 600 of the donors, a V segment was called functional when productive rearrangements were above 56.7%, and segregating when the standard deviation between donors exceeded 5%. A statistical classification framework was developed to diagnose cytomegalovirus status using the catalog of TCR beta chain sequences. V and J gene assignment, in a later analysis, came from comparing TCR nucleotide sequences with IMGT/GENE-DB human TR gene sequences. In a later analysis, CDR3 sequences and most-parsimonious VDJ recombination scenarios were assigned using the TCRdist pipeline. In a later analysis, every TCR beta chain was defined by the combination of its CDR3 amino acid sequence and its V-gene family, and reads without a unique V-gene family were dropped. As a way to deal with suspected cross-contamination and a sequencing artifact, a later analysis dropped approximately 570 nucleotide sequences that were highly shared and had low generation probability. In a later analysis, a clonal expansion index was calculated for each public chain from normalized within-repertoire ranks of inferred template counts. In a later analysis, generation probabilities were computed with a VDJ recombination model fitted to out-of-frame rearrangements, and the resulting probabilities were checked against IGoR. In a later analysis, TCR-TCR, TCR-HLA and TCR-CMV co-occurrence was scored with hypergeometric tests, and a repertoire-size bias correction was applied to TCR pairs. False discovery rates were estimated in a later analysis by permuting HLA or CMV assignments 20 times. In a later analysis, co-occurring TCRs were grouped with DBSCAN, and TCRdist sequence similarity was added when clustering was performed within HLA-allele-positive subsets. Repertoires with fewer than 30,000 or more than 120,000 public chains were left out of co-occurrence clustering, as were a handful of repertoires with anomalous nucleotide sharing. TCRdb stores this immuneACCESS table with in-frame sequences only. Part of the clones is absent; in the studies checked, under half of the shortfall reflects unresolved V genes, and no reason is known for the rest. From that table come the V and J calls and clone size; the DNA was used to work out D and trimming. The sample profile shows 150,000 to 200,000 clones; approximately 80% of them were found once. Clones ranked in the top ten supply about 4.3% of the sample.

The cohort consisted of 670 or so healthy bone marrow donors. At the time of sampling, every cohort member was nominally healthy, though immune exposures that went unrecorded were likely present. The donor tested CMV seropositive and was one of the 289 seropositive cohort members. Each donor provided a peripheral blood sample, and peripheral blood mononuclear cells were used for TCR beta sequencing. Genomic DNA extraction from the blood cell samples was performed with the Qiagen DNeasy Blood Extraction Kit. Note on this clone: Its specific antigen is unknown. It has no much larger one-base neighbor in the sample; base qualities were not kept.

CDR1 and CDR2, looked up from the germline V gene, are SNHLY and FYNNEI. The V and J ends are trimmed by 6 bases and 0 bases, leaving 9 bases between them. The CDR3 runs 13 residues from the cysteine to the phenylalanine. Only CDR3 DNA remains: 39 bases, in frame from the first base. Broad study findings and their caveats: A later genetic analysis reported fewer N-insertions in productive TCRs among donors in an Asian-associated ancestry cluster than the roughly 620-donor mean. The classifier was reported to diagnose cytomegalovirus status with high specificity and sensitivity in both the original and validation cohorts. CMV serostatus was the only immune exposure information available for the cohort. The study gave a list of 150 to 200 TCR beta chains associated with cytomegalovirus. In a later analysis, the rate of TCR association differed among HLA loci, with DRB1 alleles having the most associated TCRs and HLA-C alleles having the fewest. A later analysis found that HLA-associated TCR beta chains were more clonally expanded and had lower generation probabilities than equally common non-associated chains. Some IMGT-functional V segments, including TRBV6-2 and TRBV6-3, could not be told apart with the 87-base-pair reads, so those segments were excluded. The cohort was sequenced for TCR beta chains only, and without alpha or paired-chain data the features that could be detected were limited. A later analysis found that most CMV-associated TCR beta chains appeared HLA-restricted, with HLA associations seemingly driven largely by CMV exposure. While some public TCRs were present in many individuals, most TCR sequences turned up only very rarely across donors. At a false discovery rate of 0.05, a later analysis linked some 17,000 TCR beta sequences to specific HLA alleles. The presence/absence analyses assumed that sequencing depth was roughly uniform across donors, and that assumption may not be true. In vitro tests confirmed that a few of the cytomegalovirus-associated TCR beta chains recognize cytomegalovirus antigens. Broadly in line with IMGT annotations, most TCR beta V segments showed up in productive rearrangements about 87% or about 30% of the time in an earlier analysis of around 600 of the donors. V-gene and J-gene trimming of TCR beta chains was associated with a missense DCLRE1C variant in a later genetic analysis, and the association was replicated in an independent cohort. The authors suggested that the approach could potentially be generalized to other disease states and immunological phenotypes. Fewer than 20 rarely observed V segments, including chromosome 9 orphons, were excluded from the earlier analysis of a few hundred of the donors because counts were too low. Because some donors lacked HLA typing at each locus, the association tests relied only on the typed subset. A cluster of highly shared sequence variants was judged likely to represent a technical artifact of the sequencing pipeline. Correlated functional status among segregating V segments might be attributable to linkage disequilibrium, but an unknown experimental factor could not be ruled out. Several of the top co-occurrence clusters appeared to be linked to parvovirus B19, influenza, CMV and Epstein-Barr virus, according to a later analysis. When HLA alleles, especially DR and DQ, strongly co-occurred, TCR associations were difficult to assign to individual alleles. A further reported finding was that TCR beta sequences accurately predicted the HLA-A and HLA-B alleles for most subjects in the first cohort.

Recombination connected TRBV2 to TRBJ2-7, with the D gene call left open. Sequencing was done on a sample of PBMCs. This receptor was identified in a woman in her forties or fifties in good health and CMV-seropositive. The CDR3 in this case is CASSPDTSYEQYF. The bases read TGTGCCAGCAGCCCCGACACCTCCTACGAGCAGTACTTC.